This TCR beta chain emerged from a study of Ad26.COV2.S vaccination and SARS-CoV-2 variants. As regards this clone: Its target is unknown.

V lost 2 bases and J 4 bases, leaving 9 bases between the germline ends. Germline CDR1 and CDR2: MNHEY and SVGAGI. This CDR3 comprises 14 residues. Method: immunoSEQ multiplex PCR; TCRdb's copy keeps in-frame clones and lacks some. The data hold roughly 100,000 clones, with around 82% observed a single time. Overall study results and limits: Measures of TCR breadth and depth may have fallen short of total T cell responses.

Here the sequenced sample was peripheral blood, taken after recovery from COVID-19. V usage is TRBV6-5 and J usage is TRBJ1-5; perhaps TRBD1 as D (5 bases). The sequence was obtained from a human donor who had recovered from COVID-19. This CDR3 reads CASSYGGENQPQHF. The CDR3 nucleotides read TGTGCCAGCAGTTACGGGGGGGAAAATCAGCCCCAGCATTTT.